Listed below are T cell receptor beta chains from one sample, sequenced in a study of T cell changes during pregnancy in multiple sclerosis. The assay was immunoSEQ multiplex PCR, and TCRdb's table has in-frame clones only and misses some. The data show roughly 64,000 clones, with less than 95% seen just once and approximately 6.6% held by the top ten. Here the sequenced sample was peripheral blood, taken in the third trimester of pregnancy. The source of these receptors is a female donor in good health, enrolled as a control in a pregnancy study. CDR3s include the opening cysteine and the closing phenylalanine or tryptophan. D genes are given only for firm matches. Rows give clone size only sometimes, using once, few, many, or a class for an expanded clone.

clone size,D gene,V gene,J gene,CDR3 DNA,CDR3 protein
NA,NA,TRBV30,TRBJ1-4,TGTGCCTGGACTGAGGGACACGGAAACCTTGGGTTTGAAAAACTGTTTTTT,CAWTEGHGNLGFEKLFF
NA,NA,TRBV27,TRBJ1-6,TGTGCCAGCAAGAGGGTCTTTTATAATTCACCCCTCCACTTT,CASKRVFYNSPLHF
NA,TRBD1,TRBV27,TRBJ2-2,TGTGCCAGCAGTCCTCGACAGGGCTGGGGAACCGGGGAGCTGTTTTTT,CASSPRQGWGTGELFF
NA,NA,TRBV11-1,TRBJ1-1,TGTGCCAGCAGCGCCTACAGTAACACTGAAGCTTTCTTT,CASSAYSNTEAFF
few,NA,TRBV2,TRBJ2-2,TGTGCCAGCAGTGGGATGTTTAGCGAAATGAACACCGGGGAGCTGTTTTTT,CASSGMFSEMNTGELFF
NA,NA,TRBV19,TRBJ1-2,TGTGCCAGTAGTATGGAGCAGAACTATGGCTACACCTTC,CASSMEQNYGYTF
NA,NA,TRBV6-1,TRBJ2-7,TGTGCCAGCAGCCAGGACAGAGGCCTTTCCTACGAGCAGTACTTC,CASSQDRGLSYEQYF
NA,NA,TRBV4-1,TRBJ2-7,TGCGCCAGCAGCCACCCGGACAGCGTCTACGAGCAGTACTTC,CASSHPDSVYEQYF
NA,NA,TRBV6-5,TRBJ1-2,TGTGCCAGCAGTCTTTCCGCGGACTATGGCTACACCTTC,CASSLSADYGYTF
NA,TRBD2,TRBV7-8,TRBJ2-7,TGTGCCAGCAGCGGCAGGGTTCGCACTAGCGGCAATTCCTACGAGCAGTACTTC,CASSGRVRTSGNSYEQYF
NA,TRBD1,TRBV9,TRBJ1-1,TGTGCCAGCAGCGTAGAAGGCAGGGGGGACACTGAAGCTTTCTTT,CASSVEGRGDTEAFF
NA,NA,TRBV6-5,TRBJ2-7,TGTGCCAGCAGTTACATTGGGGGGAGCGAGCAGTACTTC,CASSYIGGSEQYF
NA,NA,TRBV6-5,TRBJ1-1,TGTGCCAGCAGTTACTCCCCTTGGAGGAACACTGAAGCTTTCTTT,CASSYSPWRNTEAFF
NA,TRBD1,TRBV4-1,TRBJ1-5,TGCGCCAGCAGCCAAGAATGGGGGGGACAGGGGGCGGCCTCCATCTGGCGCCAGCATTTT,CASSQEWGGQGAASIWRQHF
NA,TRBD2,TRBV18,TRBJ2-2,TGTGCCAGCTCACCCCAGGGACTAGCGGCCGGGGAGCTGTTTTTT,CASSPQGLAAGELFF
once,NA,TRBV28,TRBJ1-1,TGTGCCAGCAGACCCCCAGGGCCAGGCCCTCGTAGTACTGAAGCTTTCTTT,CASRPPGPGPRSTEAFF
NA,TRBD2,TRBV9,TRBJ2-3,TGTGCCAGCAGCGCTAGCGGGGGGGGCACTAGCACAGATACGCAGTATTTT,CASSASGGGTSTDTQYF
NA,NA,TRBV12-5,TRBJ2-7,TGTGCTAGTGGTTTCCGGCCAGAGGGCGAGCAGTACTTC,CASGFRPEGEQYF
many,TRBD1,TRBV5-6,TRBJ1-5,TGTGCCAGCAGATCGGGACAGGGGGTAGGTCCCCAGCATTTT,CASRSGQGVGPQHF
few,TRBD2,TRBV11-3,TRBJ2-1,TGTGCCAGCAGCTTATTGAGACTAGCCAATGAGCAGTTCTTC,CASSLLRLANEQFF
NA,TRBD1,TRBV30,TRBJ1-6,TGTGCCTGGAGTGAGGGACAGTTGAATTCACCCCTCCACTTT,CAWSEGQLNSPLHF
NA,NA,TRBV7-2,TRBJ1-2,TGTGCCAGCAGCCTCAGCGAACCCTATGGCTACACCTTC,CASSLSEPYGYTF
few,NA,TRBV10-3,TRBJ1-1,TGTGCCATCAGTGCGGGGGGCACTGAAGCTTTCTTT,CAISAGGTEAFF
once,NA,TRBV19,TRBJ1-1,TGTGCCAGTAGTATTTCGGGACACCAGAACACTGAAGCTTTCTTT,CASSISGHQNTEAFF
NA,TRBD1,TRBV6-6,TRBJ2-5,TGTGCCAGCAGTTACTCGGGACAGTCCCCCGGAACGGCCCAGTACTTC,CASSYSGQSPGTAQYF
NA,NA,TRBV10-3,TRBJ2-5,TGTGCCATCAGTGAGGGCTACCAAGAGACCCAGTACTTC,CAISEGYQETQYF